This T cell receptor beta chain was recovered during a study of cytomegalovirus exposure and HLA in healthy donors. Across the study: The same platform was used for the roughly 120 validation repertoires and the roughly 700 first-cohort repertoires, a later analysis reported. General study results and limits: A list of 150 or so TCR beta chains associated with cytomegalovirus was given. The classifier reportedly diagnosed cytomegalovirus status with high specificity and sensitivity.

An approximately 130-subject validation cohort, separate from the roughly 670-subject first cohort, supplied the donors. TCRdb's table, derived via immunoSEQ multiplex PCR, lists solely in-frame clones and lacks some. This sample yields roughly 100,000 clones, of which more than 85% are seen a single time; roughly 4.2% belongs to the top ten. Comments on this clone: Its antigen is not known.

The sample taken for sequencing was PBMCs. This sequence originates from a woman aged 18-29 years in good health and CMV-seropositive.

The CDR3, as DNA: TGCGCCAGCAGCCCCAACCCCAAAGGGAGCTCCTACGAGCAGTACTTC. It specifies CASSPNPKGSSYEQYF. This sequence joins TRBV4-1 and TRBJ2-7, with D possibly being TRBD2 (5 bases). The CDR3 covers 16 residues. Looked up from germline, CDR1 is MGHRA and CDR2 is YSYEKL. The V and J ends lost 4 bases and 0 bases respectively, with 16 bases between them.